The entry below describes one T cell receptor (beta chain). The data are from a study of chemoradiotherapy in HPV16-positive cancers. This table comes from immunoSEQ multiplex PCR, and its TCRdb copy is limited to in-frame clones, with some not included. The sample carries under 15,000 clones, roughly 77% recorded once. V shed 3 bases and J shed 7 bases, with 11 bases lying between them. The CDR3 loop spans 13 amino acids. Germline CDR1 LNHDA, CDR2 SQIVND (reference sequence). The chain combines TRBV19 with TRBJ2-3; no clear D gene. The receptor was derived from a human donor with HPV-associated anogenital cancer. The sample here was taken from a patient who underwent chemoradiotherapy. The CDR3 sequence: CASSIASVNTQYF. The CDR3 DNA sequence: TGTGCCAGTAGTATCGCCTCGGTCAATACGCAGTATTTT.